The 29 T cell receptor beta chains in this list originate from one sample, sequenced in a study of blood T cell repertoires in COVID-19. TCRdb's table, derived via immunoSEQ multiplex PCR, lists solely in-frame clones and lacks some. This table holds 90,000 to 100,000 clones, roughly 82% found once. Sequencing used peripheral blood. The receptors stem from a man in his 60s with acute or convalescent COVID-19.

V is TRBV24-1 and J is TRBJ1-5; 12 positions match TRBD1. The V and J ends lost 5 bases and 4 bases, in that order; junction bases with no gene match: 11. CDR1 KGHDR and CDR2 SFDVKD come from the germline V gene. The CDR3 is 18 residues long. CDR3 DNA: TGTGCCACCAGTGCCAGACCGGGACAGGGGGCGAAGAATCAGCCCCAGCATTTT. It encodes CATSARPGQGAKNQPQHF.

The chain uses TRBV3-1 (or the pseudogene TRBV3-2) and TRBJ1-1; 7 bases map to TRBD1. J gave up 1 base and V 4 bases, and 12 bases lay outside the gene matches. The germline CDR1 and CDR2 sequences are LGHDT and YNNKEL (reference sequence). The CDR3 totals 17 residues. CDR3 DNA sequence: TGTGCCAGCAGCCTATTAGGCCGGACAGGATCGAACACTGAAGCTTTCTTT. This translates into CASSLLGRTGSNTEAFF.

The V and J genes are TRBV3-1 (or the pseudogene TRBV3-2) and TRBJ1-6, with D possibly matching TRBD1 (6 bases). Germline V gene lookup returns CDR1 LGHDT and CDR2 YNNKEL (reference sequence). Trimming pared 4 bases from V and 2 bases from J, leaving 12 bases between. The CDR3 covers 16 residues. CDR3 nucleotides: TGTGCCAGCAGCCGAGATGGACAGACCTATAATTCACCCCTCCACTTT. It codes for CASSRDGQTYNSPLHF.

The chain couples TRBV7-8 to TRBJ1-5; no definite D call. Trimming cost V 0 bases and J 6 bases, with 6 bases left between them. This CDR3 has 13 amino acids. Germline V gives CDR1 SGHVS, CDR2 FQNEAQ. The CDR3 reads CASSLAEAQPQHF. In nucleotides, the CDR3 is TGTGCCAGCAGCTTAGCTGAGGCTCAGCCCCAGCATTTT.

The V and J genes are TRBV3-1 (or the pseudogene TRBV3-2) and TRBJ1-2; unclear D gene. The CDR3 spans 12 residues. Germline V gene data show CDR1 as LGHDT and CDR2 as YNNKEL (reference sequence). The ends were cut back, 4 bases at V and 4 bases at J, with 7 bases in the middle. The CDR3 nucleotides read TGTGCCAGCAGCCTTCGGAGCTATGGCTACACCTTC. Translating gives CASSLRSYGYTF.

The CDR3 nucleotides read TGTGCCAGCAGCCCCTCTCCCCGGGGACTCTACGAGCAGTACGTC. Its protein is CASSPSPRGLYEQYV. The V call is TRBV7-2, the J call TRBJ2-7, with D perhaps TRBD2 (6 bases). Germline CDR1 and CDR2: SGHTA and FQGNSA. V lost 5 bases and J 3 bases, leaving 17 bases between the germline ends. The length of the CDR3 is 15 residues.

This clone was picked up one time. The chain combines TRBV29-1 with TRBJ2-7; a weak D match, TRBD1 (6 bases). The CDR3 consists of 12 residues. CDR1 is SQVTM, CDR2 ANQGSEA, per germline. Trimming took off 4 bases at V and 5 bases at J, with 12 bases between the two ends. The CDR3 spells CSVGQGRNEQYF. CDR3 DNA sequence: TGCAGCGTTGGTCAGGGGCGGAACGAGCAGTACTTC.

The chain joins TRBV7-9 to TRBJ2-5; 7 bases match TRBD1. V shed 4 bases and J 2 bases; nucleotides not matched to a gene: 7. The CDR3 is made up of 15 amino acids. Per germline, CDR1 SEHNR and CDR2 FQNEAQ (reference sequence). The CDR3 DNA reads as TGTGCCAGCAGCTCGACCGGGACAGCTCAAGAGACCCAGTACTTC. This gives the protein CASSSTGTAQETQYF.

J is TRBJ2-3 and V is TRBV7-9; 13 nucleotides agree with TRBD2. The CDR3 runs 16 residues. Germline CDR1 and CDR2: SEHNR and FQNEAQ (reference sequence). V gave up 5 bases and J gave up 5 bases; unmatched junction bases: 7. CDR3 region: CASSARTSGRKDTQYF. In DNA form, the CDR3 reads TGTGCCAGCAGCGCACGGACTAGCGGGAGAAAAGATACGCAGTATTTT. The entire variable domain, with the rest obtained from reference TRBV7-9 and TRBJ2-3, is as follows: DTGVSQNPRHKITKRGQNVTFRCDPISEHNRLYWYRQTLGQGPEFLTYFQNEAQLEKSRLLSDRFSAERPKGSFSTLEIQRTEQGDSAMYLCASSARTSGRKDTQYFGPGTRLTVL.

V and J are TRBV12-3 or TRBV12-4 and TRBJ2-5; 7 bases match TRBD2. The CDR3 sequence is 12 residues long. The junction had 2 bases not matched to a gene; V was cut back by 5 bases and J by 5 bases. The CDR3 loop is CASSGGGETQYF. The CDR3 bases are TGTGCCAGCAGTGGGGGAGGGGAGACCCAGTACTTC.

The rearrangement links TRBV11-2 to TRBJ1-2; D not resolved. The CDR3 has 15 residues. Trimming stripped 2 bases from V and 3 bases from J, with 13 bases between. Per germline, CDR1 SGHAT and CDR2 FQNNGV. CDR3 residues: CASSLRVGDDYGYTF. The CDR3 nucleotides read TGTGCCAGCAGCTTAAGGGTCGGGGATGACTATGGCTACACCTTC.

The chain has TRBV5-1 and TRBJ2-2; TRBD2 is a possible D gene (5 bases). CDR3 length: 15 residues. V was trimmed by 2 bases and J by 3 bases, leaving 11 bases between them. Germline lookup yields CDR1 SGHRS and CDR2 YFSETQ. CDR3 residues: CASSLVEGYTGELFF. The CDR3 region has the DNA TGCGCCAGCAGCTTAGTCGAGGGATACACCGGGGAGCTGTTTTTT. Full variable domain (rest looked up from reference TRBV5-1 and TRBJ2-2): KAGVTQTPRYLIKTRGQQVTLSCSPISGHRSVSWYQQTPGQGLQFLFEYFSETQRNKGNFPGRFSGRQFSNSRSEMNVSTLELGDSALYLCASSLVEGYTGELFFGEGSRLTVL.

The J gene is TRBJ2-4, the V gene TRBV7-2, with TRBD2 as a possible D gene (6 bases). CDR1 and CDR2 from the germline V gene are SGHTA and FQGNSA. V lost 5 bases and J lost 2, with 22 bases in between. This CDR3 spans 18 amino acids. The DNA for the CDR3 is TGTGCCAGCAGCCCAGAAGGACTACTCGGGGTGTCCAAAAACATTCAGTACTTC. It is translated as CASSPEGLLGVSKNIQYF.

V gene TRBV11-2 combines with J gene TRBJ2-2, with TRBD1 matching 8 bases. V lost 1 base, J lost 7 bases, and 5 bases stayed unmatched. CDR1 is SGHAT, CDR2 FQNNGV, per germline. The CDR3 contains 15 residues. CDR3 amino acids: CASSLVQGAIGELFF. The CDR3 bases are TGTGCCAGCAGCTTAGTTCAGGGGGCGATCGGGGAGCTGTTTTTT.

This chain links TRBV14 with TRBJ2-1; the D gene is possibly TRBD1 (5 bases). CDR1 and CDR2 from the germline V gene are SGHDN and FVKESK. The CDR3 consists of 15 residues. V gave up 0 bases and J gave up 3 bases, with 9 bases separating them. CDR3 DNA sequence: TGTGCCAGCAGCCAAGATTGGGGCAGCTACAATGAGCAGTTCTTC. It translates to CASSQDWGSYNEQFF.

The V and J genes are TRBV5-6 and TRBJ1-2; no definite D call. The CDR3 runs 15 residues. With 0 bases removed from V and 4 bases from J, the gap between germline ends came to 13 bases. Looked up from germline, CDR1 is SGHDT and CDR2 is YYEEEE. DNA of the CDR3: TGTGCCAGCAGCTTGGAACGCAGGATAATCTATGGCTACACCTTC. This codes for CASSLERRIIYGYTF.

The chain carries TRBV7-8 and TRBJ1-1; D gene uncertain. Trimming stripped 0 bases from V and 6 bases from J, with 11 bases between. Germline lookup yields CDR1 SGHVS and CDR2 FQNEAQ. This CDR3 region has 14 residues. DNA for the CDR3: TGTGCCAGCAGCTTAGCGCCAGGTCGTTCTGAAGCTTTCTTT. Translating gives CASSLAPGRSEAFF.

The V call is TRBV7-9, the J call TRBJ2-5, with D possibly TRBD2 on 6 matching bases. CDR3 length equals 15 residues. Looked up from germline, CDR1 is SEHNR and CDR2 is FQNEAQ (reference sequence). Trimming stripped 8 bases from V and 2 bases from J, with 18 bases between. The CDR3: CASPPQAGGQETQYF. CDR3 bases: TGTGCCAGCCCCCCGCAGGCCGGGGGACAAGAGACCCAGTACTTC.

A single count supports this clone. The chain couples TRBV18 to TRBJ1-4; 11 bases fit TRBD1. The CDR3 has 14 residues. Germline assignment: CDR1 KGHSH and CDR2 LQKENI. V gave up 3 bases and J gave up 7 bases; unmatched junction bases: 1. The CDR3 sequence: CASSPGQGGEKLFF. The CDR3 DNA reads TGTGCCAGCTCACCGGGACAGGGGGGTGAAAAACTGTTTTTT.

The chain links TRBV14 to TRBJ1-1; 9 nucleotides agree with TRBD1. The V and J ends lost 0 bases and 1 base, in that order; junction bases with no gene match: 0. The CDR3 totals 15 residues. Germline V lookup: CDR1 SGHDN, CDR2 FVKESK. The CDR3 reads CASSQEGQGNTEAFF. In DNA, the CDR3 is TGTGCCAGCAGCCAAGAGGGACAGGGGAACACTGAAGCTTTCTTT.

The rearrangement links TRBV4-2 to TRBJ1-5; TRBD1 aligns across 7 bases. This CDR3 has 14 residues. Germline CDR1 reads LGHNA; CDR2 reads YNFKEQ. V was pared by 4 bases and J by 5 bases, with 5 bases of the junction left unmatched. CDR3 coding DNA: TGTGCCAGCAGCCGAGACAGGGAGGATCAGCCCCAGCATTTT. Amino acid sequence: CASSRDREDQPQHF.

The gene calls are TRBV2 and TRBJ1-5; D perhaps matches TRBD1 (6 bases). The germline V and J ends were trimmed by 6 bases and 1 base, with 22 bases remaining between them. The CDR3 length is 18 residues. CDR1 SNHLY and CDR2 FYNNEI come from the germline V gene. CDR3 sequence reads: CASSRTGTSGKSNQPQHF. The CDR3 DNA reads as TGTGCCAGCAGCCGCACCGGGACATCAGGCAAAAGCAATCAGCCCCAGCATTTT.

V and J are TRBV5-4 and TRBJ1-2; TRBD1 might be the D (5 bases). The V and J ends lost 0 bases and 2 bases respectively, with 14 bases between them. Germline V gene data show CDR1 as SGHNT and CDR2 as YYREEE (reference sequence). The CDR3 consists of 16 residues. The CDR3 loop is CASSLDPTAPNYGYTF. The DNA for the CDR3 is TGTGCCAGCAGCTTGGATCCGACAGCTCCAAACTATGGCTACACCTTC.

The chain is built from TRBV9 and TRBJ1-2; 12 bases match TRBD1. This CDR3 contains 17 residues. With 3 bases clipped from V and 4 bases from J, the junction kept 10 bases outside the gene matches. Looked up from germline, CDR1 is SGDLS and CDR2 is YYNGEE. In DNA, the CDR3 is TGTGCCAGCAGCGCACCGGGACAGGGGGCGTTAGGCTATGGCTACACCTTC. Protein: CASSAPGQGALGYGYTF.

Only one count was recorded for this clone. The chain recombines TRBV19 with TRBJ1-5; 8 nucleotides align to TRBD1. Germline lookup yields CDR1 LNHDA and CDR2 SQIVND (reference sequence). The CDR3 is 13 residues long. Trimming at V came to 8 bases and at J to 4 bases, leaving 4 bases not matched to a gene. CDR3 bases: TGTGCCAGTCGGACAGGGAGGAATCAGCCCCAGCATTTT. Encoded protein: CASRTGRNQPQHF.

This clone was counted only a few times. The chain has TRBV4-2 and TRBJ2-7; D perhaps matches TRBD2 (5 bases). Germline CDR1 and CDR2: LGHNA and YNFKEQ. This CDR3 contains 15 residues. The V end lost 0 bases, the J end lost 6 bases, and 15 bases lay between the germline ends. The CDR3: CASSQDRTSRPEQYF. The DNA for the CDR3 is TGTGCCAGCAGCCAAGATAGAACTAGTAGGCCCGAGCAGTACTTC.

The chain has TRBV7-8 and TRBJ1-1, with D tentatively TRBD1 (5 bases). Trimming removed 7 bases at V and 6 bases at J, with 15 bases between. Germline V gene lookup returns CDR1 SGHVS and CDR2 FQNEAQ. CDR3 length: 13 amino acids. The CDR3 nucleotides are TGTGCCAGCACCCAAAACACGGGGGCTGAAGCTTTCTTT. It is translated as CASTQNTGAEAFF.

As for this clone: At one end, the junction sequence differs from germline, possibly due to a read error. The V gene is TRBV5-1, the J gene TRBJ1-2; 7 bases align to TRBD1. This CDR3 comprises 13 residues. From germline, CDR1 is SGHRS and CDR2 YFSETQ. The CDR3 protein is CASSLGQTYGYTF. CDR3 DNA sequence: TGCGCCAGCAGTTTGGGACAGACCTATGGCTACACCTTC.

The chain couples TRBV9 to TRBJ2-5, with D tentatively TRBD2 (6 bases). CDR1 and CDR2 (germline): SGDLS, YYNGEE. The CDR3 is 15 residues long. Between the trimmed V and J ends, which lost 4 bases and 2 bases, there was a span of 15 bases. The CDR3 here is CASSPGVSEQETQYF. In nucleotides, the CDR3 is TGTGCCAGCAGCCCGGGAGTGAGTGAACAAGAGACCCAGTACTTC.